These T cell receptor beta chains were read from a single sample in a study of blood T cell repertoires in COVID-19. Using immunoSEQ multiplex PCR, the repertoire was profiled, and TCRdb retains in-frame clones only, with some absent. The table records some 220,000 clones, 80% to 90% of them present only once. Sequencing used peripheral blood. The receptors were sampled from a man over 45 with acute or convalescent COVID-19. Each CDR3 is given with its conserved first and last residue. D genes are given only for firm matches. Part of the rows lack a size; the others show once, few, many or a class for expanded clones.

abundance	j_gene	v_gene	len	d_gene	CDR3nt	CDR3aa
NA	TRBJ1-2	TRBV7-8	13	NA	TGTGCCAGCAGCTTGGACAGATCTTTGGGTTGCACCTTC	CASSLDRSLGCTF
NA	TRBJ2-3	TRBV5-1	15	NA	TGCGCCAGCAGCTTGGGGGCCTCTAGCACAGATACGCAGTATTTT	CASSLGASSTDTQYF
NA	TRBJ2-7	TRBV30	13	NA	TGTGCCTGGAGTTCTGGCGGTACCTACGAGCAGTACTTC	CAWSSGGTYEQYF
NA	TRBJ1-6	TRBV6-5	15	TRBD1	TGTGCCAGCAGTATCAACAGGGGAGAGGATTCACCCCTCCACTTT	CASSINRGEDSPLHF
NA	TRBJ2-1	TRBV5-1	13	NA	TGCGCCAGCAGCACGGACTCGTACAATGAGCAGTTCTTC	CASSTDSYNEQFF
once	TRBJ1-5	TRBV10-3	14	TRBD1	TGTGCCATCAGTGGGGACAGGCTCAATCAGCCCCAGCATTTT	CAISGDRLNQPQHF
few	TRBJ2-7	TRBV12-3/TRBV12-4	12	NA	TGTGCCAGCAGTTTAGTGGGCCACGAGCAGTACTTC	CASSLVGHEQYF
NA	TRBJ1-2	TRBV7-8	13	TRBD1	TGTGCCAGCAGCTCCGGACAGGTCGGTGGCTACACCTTC	CASSSGQVGGYTF
once	TRBJ2-5	TRBV7-9	15	TRBD1	TGTGCCAGCAGCTTCAGGGGGCAGGTGTACGAGACCCAGTACTTC	CASSFRGQVYETQYF
NA	TRBJ2-1	TRBV15	16	TRBD2	TGTGCCACCAGCAGAGATAGGACTAGCGGGGGGAATGAGCAGTTCTTC	CATSRDRTSGGNEQFF
NA	TRBJ2-5	TRBV29-1	12	NA	TGCAGCGCTATGGGGGGGCGGGAGACCCAGTACTTC	CSAMGGRETQYF
once	TRBJ1-5	TRBV7-8	15	NA	TGTGCCAGCAGCTCAGGGCAGTTGTGGAATCAGCCCCAGCATTTT	CASSSGQLWNQPQHF
NA	TRBJ1-2	TRBV19	14	TRBD1	TGTGCCAGTAGTAGCGGGACAGCCTCGTATGGCTACACCTTC	CASSSGTASYGYTF
NA	TRBJ2-5	TRBV9	13	NA	TGTGCCAGCAGCGTAGGGACTGTTGAGACCCAGTACTTC	CASSVGTVETQYF
NA	TRBJ2-5	TRBV29-1	12	TRBD1	TGCAGCGGCCATACAGGGGGTGAGACCCAGTACTTC	CSGHTGGETQYF
NA	TRBJ2-7	TRBV4-1	12	NA	TGCGCCAGCAGCCAGGACTATTACGAGCAGTACTTC	CASSQDYYEQYF
NA	TRBJ1-3	TRBV11-2	15	TRBD1	TGTGCCAGCAGCCATGACAGGGCCTCTGGAAACACCATATATTTT	CASSHDRASGNTIYF
NA	TRBJ1-4	TRBV30	15	NA	TGTGCCTGGAGCCTAACAGGGAATCCAGATGAAAAACTGTTTTTT	CAWSLTGNPDEKLFF
NA	TRBJ1-5	TRBV6-5	14	NA	TGTGCCAGCAATACAGAGAATAGCAATCAGCCCCAGCATTTT	CASNTENSNQPQHF
NA	TRBJ1-1	TRBV11-3	13	TRBD1	TGTGCCAGCAGCCCCCGACAGGGTTCAAAAGCTTTCTTT	CASSPRQGSKAFF
few	TRBJ1-1	TRBV9	13	NA	TGTGCCAGCAGCGCCGCCGAGGGCACTGAAGCTTTCTTT	CASSAAEGTEAFF
NA	TRBJ1-2	TRBV27	16	TRBD1	TGTGCCAGCGGGGGGACAGGGGGGTCATTAGGGTATGGCTACACCTTC	CASGGTGGSLGYGYTF
NA	TRBJ2-3	TRBV6-6	13	NA	TGTGCCAGCAGTTTTCCGGGAGCTCAACGGACGTATTTT	CASSFPGAQRTYF
NA	TRBJ1-2	TRBV2	15	TRBD1	TGTGCCAGCAGTGAAGCCGAGGGGACAGCCTATGGCTACACCTTC	CASSEAEGTAYGYTF
NA	TRBJ1-2	TRBV4-1	12	NA	TGCGCCAGCAGCTATGGCAGCGATGGCTACACCTTC	CASSYGSDGYTF
NA	TRBJ1-5	TRBV27	15	NA	TGTGCCAGCAGTACATCGACAGAGAGCAATCAGCCCCAGCATTTT	CASSTSTESNQPQHF
few	TRBJ2-7	TRBV3-1/TRBV3-2	14	TRBD2	TGTGCCAGCAGCGGGGGGACTAGCGGCTACGAGCAGTACTTC	CASSGGTSGYEQYF
once	TRBJ1-1	TRBV23-1	16	NA	TGCGCCAGCAGACCCTCAATACCCGGGATATTCACTGAAGCTTTCTTT	CASRPSIPGIFTEAFF
NA	TRBJ1-4	TRBV6-6	18	NA	TGTGCCAGCAGTCCGACCCCCGGGACACAGGCAACTAATGAAAAACTGTTTTTT	CASSPTPGTQATNEKLFF
few	TRBJ2-1	TRBV28	15	NA	TGTGCCAGCAGTTCAGGTATAACTTGGTACAATGAGCAGTTCTTC	CASSSGITWYNEQFF
NA	TRBJ1-1	TRBV6-5	15	TRBD1	TGTGCCAGCACCCGAGAAGGGGGCGGGAACACTGAAGCTTTCTTT	CASTREGGGNTEAFF
once	TRBJ2-4	TRBV5-6	16	NA	TGTGCCAGCAGGAGACAGACTGACTTAGCCAAAAACATTCAGTACTTC	CASRRQTDLAKNIQYF
NA	TRBJ1-2	TRBV5-6	14	TRBD1	TGTGCCAGCAGCCCCGGGACAGGGTACTATGGCTACACCTTC	CASSPGTGYYGYTF
NA	TRBJ2-7	TRBV13	15	NA	TGTGCCAGCAGCTTGAGGGCGGACTCCTCGGGGGAGCAGTACTTC	CASSLRADSSGEQYF
NA	TRBJ2-3	TRBV6-5	14	TRBD2	TGTGCCAGCAGTCCAGCGGGAGGCCCAGATACGCAGTATTTT	CASSPAGGPDTQYF
NA	TRBJ1-2	TRBV4-2	15	TRBD1	TGTGCCAGCAGCCAAGATATGGACAGGGAAACGGGCTACACCTTC	CASSQDMDRETGYTF
NA	TRBJ2-5	TRBV7-8	15	NA	TGTGCCAGCAGCTTAGGTGGACTAGGGGGAGAGACCCAGTACTTC	CASSLGGLGGETQYF
NA	TRBJ1-4	TRBV6-5	14	NA	TGTGCCAGCAGTTACGGAGCAACTAATGAAAAACTGTTTTTT	CASSYGATNEKLFF
NA	TRBJ2-5	TRBV5-1	13	NA	TGCGCCAGCAGCTTGGAAGATCGGGAGACCCAGTACTTC	CASSLEDRETQYF
NA	TRBJ2-7	TRBV27	15	TRBD1	TGTGCCAGCAGTTTATCGGACAGGGCCCGGTACGAGCAGTACTTC	CASSLSDRARYEQYF